A selection of T cell receptor beta chains follows, all from one sample in a study of T cell changes during pregnancy in multiple sclerosis. Produced via immunoSEQ multiplex PCR; TCRdb's table is partial and in-frame only. The table has fewer than 60,000 clones, over 80% seen once; the top ten hold roughly 10%. The starting material was CD8+ T cells from peripheral blood mononuclear cells, obtained after pregnancy. All receptors come from a female donor with multiple sclerosis, enrolled in a pregnancy study. The CDR3 runs from the conserved cysteine through the conserved F or W. Fields, in order: D gene, J gene, V gene, clone size, CDR3 protein, CDR3 DNA. The D gene is left open where the match is weak. Some rows have no size entry. The others give once, few or many, or a class for an expanded clone.

d_gene: TRBD1; j_gene: TRBJ2-7; v_gene: TRBV10-3; abundance: .; CDR3aa: CAISESGQPPGGAYF; CDR3nt: TGTGCCATCAGTGAGTCGGGTCAGCCCCCAGGGGGCGCGTACTTC
d_gene: .; j_gene: TRBJ1-6; v_gene: TRBV9; abundance: .; CDR3aa: CASSVGGSPLHF; CDR3nt: TGTGCCAGCAGCGTGGGAGGATCACCCCTCCACTTT
d_gene: TRBD1; j_gene: TRBJ1-1; v_gene: TRBV9; abundance: .; CDR3aa: CASSVGTGNTEAFF; CDR3nt: TGTGCCAGCAGCGTGGGGACAGGGAACACTGAAGCTTTCTTT
d_gene: .; j_gene: TRBJ1-3; v_gene: TRBV2; abundance: .; CDR3aa: CASRDSISGNTIYF; CDR3nt: TGTGCCAGCAGGGACAGTATCTCTGGAAACACCATATATTTT
d_gene: .; j_gene: TRBJ2-7; v_gene: TRBV7-6; abundance: .; CDR3aa: CASSFESGFPTEQYF; CDR3nt: TGTGCCAGCAGCTTCGAATCGGGGTTCCCTACGGAGCAGTACTTC
d_gene: .; j_gene: TRBJ1-2; v_gene: TRBV9; abundance: .; CDR3aa: CASSADYGYTF; CDR3nt: TGTGCCAGCAGCGCCGACTATGGCTACACCTTC
d_gene: .; j_gene: TRBJ2-7; v_gene: TRBV7-8; abundance: .; CDR3aa: CASSIDIAYEQYF; CDR3nt: TGTGCCAGCAGCATTGACATCGCCTACGAGCAGTACTTC
d_gene: TRBD1; j_gene: TRBJ1-6; v_gene: TRBV6-6; abundance: .; CDR3aa: CASSPDRGHNSPLHF; CDR3nt: TGTGCCAGCAGTCCGGACAGGGGGCATAATTCACCCCTCCACTTT
d_gene: .; j_gene: TRBJ1-1; v_gene: TRBV5-4; abundance: once; CDR3aa: CASSLYRGSEAFF; CDR3nt: TGTGCCAGCAGCTTGTATCGGGGGTCTGAAGCTTTCTTT
d_gene: .; j_gene: TRBJ1-4; v_gene: TRBV6-5; abundance: .; CDR3aa: CASSPTGPYEKLFF; CDR3nt: TGTGCCAGCAGTCCTACAGGGCCCTACGAAAAACTGTTTTTT
d_gene: TRBD1; j_gene: TRBJ2-3; v_gene: TRBV15; abundance: .; CDR3aa: CATSRVSGQGADTQYF; CDR3nt: TGTGCCACCAGCAGAGTAAGTGGACAGGGGGCAGATACGCAGTATTTT